Following are 18 T cell receptor beta chains from one sample sequenced in a study of graft-versus-host responses after intestinal transplantation. Using immunoSEQ multiplex PCR, the repertoire was profiled, and TCRdb retains in-frame clones only, with some absent. This sample has around 54,000 clones, with around 90% found just once. The sequenced sample was PBMCs, obtained 650 to 670 days after intestinal transplant. The receptors shown here come from a human patient who received an intestinal transplant, so some T cells may come from the graft donor.

The chain carries TRBV11-3 and TRBJ2-2; D is uncertain. Germline V lookup: CDR1 SGHNT, CDR2 YENEEA. This CDR3 has 12 residues. Trimming removed 5 bases at V and 4 bases at J, with 5 bases between. The DNA for the CDR3 is TGTGCCAGCAGCCTGTTCACCGGGGAGCTGTTTTTT. Translated: CASSLFTGELFF.

The rearrangement uses TRBV7-8 and TRBJ2-7; no definite D call. V lost 5 bases to trimming and J lost 0 bases, with 11 bases between them. Germline assignment: CDR1 SGHVS and CDR2 FQNEAQ. This CDR3 comprises 14 residues. CDR3 loop: CASSPVGTSYEQYF. The CDR3 DNA sequence: TGTGCCAGCAGCCCTGTTGGAACCTCCTACGAGCAGTACTTC.

The CDR3 coding sequence is TGTGCCTGGAATCCTGGGAATTCACCCCTCCACTTT. Translating gives CAWNPGNSPLHF. The rearrangement joins TRBV30 to TRBJ1-6, with no clear D. Germline loops: CDR1 GTSNPN, CDR2 SVGIG (reference sequence). V lost 4 bases, J lost 7 bases, and 8 bases lay in between. This CDR3 has 12 residues.

The J gene is TRBJ2-7, the V gene TRBV15; 8 nucleotides agree with TRBD1. Looked up from germline, CDR1 is LNHNV and CDR2 is YYDKDF (reference sequence). V gave up 7 bases and J gave up 3 bases; unmatched junction bases: 8. This CDR3 region has 14 residues. Written as DNA, the CDR3 is TGTGCCACCACAAGCGGACAGGGTGACTACGAGCAGTACTTC. Translation: CATTSGQGDYEQYF.

The chain is built from TRBV10-2 and TRBJ2-6; weak D call: TRBD2 (5 bases). Germline V gene lookup returns CDR1 WSHSY and CDR2 SAAADI. Deletions cut 7 bases from V and 0 bases from J, with 16 bases between. The CDR3 covers 17 residues. The CDR3 DNA follows: TGCGCCAGCAAAGAGAGTTTACGGGGCTCTGGGGCCAACGTCCTGACTTTC. This encodes CASKESLRGSGANVLTF.

This rearrangement joins TRBV23-1 to TRBJ1-2, with 8 bases fitting TRBD1. TRBV23-1 is given ORF status, its function remaining uncertain. V lost 0 bases and J lost 7; bases outside the gene matches: 7. The length of the CDR3 is 15 residues. CDR3 sequence reads: CASSQSWTGCCGYTF. CDR3 coding DNA: TGCGCCAGCAGTCAATCATGGACAGGGTGTTGTGGCTACACCTTC.

The J gene is TRBJ2-2, the V gene TRBV5-6, with 7 bases lining up with TRBD1. The germline CDR1 and CDR2 sequences are SGHDT and YYEEEE. The CDR3 extends over 18 amino acids. J lost 4 bases, V lost 0 bases, and 12 bases had no gene match. In DNA form, the CDR3 reads TGTGCCAGCAGCTTGGGTCCCCGGACAGGCTCAACCACCGGGGAGCTGTTTTTT. Encoded protein: CASSLGPRTGSTTGELFF.

The V and J genes are TRBV5-1 and TRBJ1-1; a weak D match, TRBD1 (5 bases). CDR1 is SGHRS and CDR2 is YFSETQ in the germline V gene. The V end lost 4 bases, the J end lost 3 bases, and 7 bases lay between the germline ends. The CDR3 contains 12 residues. CDR3 bases: TGCGCCAGCAGCCGAGGGGACACTGAAGCTTTCTTT. Residues: CASSRGDTEAFF.

This chain connects TRBV5-6 to TRBJ1-5; no clear D gene. The V end lost 4 bases, the J end lost 4 bases, and 9 bases lay between the germline ends. Germline-derived CDR1 and CDR2 are SGHDT and YYEEEE. The length of the CDR3 is 13 residues. In DNA, the CDR3 is TGTGCCAGCAGCACTTTAGGGAATCAGCCCCAGCATTTT. This gives the protein CASSTLGNQPQHF.

The J gene is TRBJ2-3, the V gene TRBV25-1; TRBD2 agrees at 11 bases. With 3 bases clipped from V and 3 bases from J, the junction kept 5 bases outside the gene matches. This CDR3 is 16 amino acids long. Per germline, CDR1 MGHDK and CDR2 SYGVNS. CDR3 nucleotide sequence: TGTGCCAGCAGTGACGCATCTAGCGGGGGGACAGATACGCAGTATTTT. Amino acids: CASSDASSGGTDTQYF. Complete variable domain (other parts from reference TRBV25-1 and TRBJ2-3): EADIYQTPRYLVIGTGKKITLECSQTMGHDKMYWYQQDPGMELHLIHYSYGVNSTEKGDLSSESTVSRIRTEHFPLTLESARPSHTSQYLCASSDASSGGTDTQYFGPGTRLTVL.

The chain employs TRBV7-2 and TRBJ1-1; D not certain. The germline CDR1 and CDR2 sequences are SGHTA and FQGNSA. The CDR3 consists of 13 residues. Deletions cut 4 bases from V and 6 bases from J, with 12 bases between. The CDR3 DNA follows: TGTGCCAGCAGCTATCAAAGCGGGGCTGAAGCTTTCTTT. This encodes CASSYQSGAEAFF.

The chain recombines TRBV30 with TRBJ1-1, with D unclear. Trimming cost V 2 bases and J 9 bases, with 13 bases left between them. The germline V gene encodes CDR1 GTSNPN and CDR2 SVGIG (reference sequence). This CDR3 has 12 residues. The CDR3: CAWSSRSAQAFF. The CDR3 coding sequence is TGTGCCTGGAGTAGTAGGTCTGCTCAAGCTTTCTTT.

This clone was seen once. The CDR3, as DNA: TGTGCCAGCAGCTCCCTCGGACCGTTGTACTTC. Translation gives CASSSLGPLYF. The gene calls are TRBV7-7 and TRBJ2-5, with D unresolved. Germline CDR1 SSHAT, CDR2 FNYEAQ (reference sequence). The ends were cut back, 4 bases at V and 13 bases at J, with 13 bases in the middle. The CDR3 covers 11 residues.

V gene TRBV5-4 combines with J gene TRBJ1-2; TRBD1 agrees at 9 bases. The ends lost 4 bases at V and 0 bases at J; junction bases unmatched: 10. The CDR3 is made up of 17 amino acids. Germline CDR1 and CDR2: SGHNT and YYREEE (reference sequence). The DNA of the CDR3 is TGTGCCAGCAGCCCCGGGACAGGGTCCCTAGCTAACTATGGCTACACCTTC. Translating it yields CASSPGTGSLANYGYTF. Combining the CDR3 with reference TRBV5-4 and TRBJ1-2 gives the whole variable domain ETGVTQSPTHLIKTRGQQVTLRCSSQSGHNTVSWYQQALGQGPQFIFQYYREEENGRGNFPPRFSGLQFPNYSSELNVNALELDDSALYLCASSPGTGSLANYGYTFGSGTRLTVV.

This rearrangement joins TRBV6-1 to TRBJ2-3; 7 bases fit TRBD1. V dropped 4 bases and J dropped 4; count of bases not matched to a gene: 14. The CDR3 sequence is 17 residues long. CDR1 is MNHNS, CDR2 SASEGT, per germline. CDR3 protein: CASSVELSWQGADTQYF. The CDR3 nucleotides read TGTGCCAGCAGTGTGGAGCTGTCGTGGCAGGGGGCAGATACGCAGTATTTT.

The V call is TRBV5-4, the J call TRBJ2-3; 14 nucleotides agree with TRBD2. The V gene's germline CDR1 is SGHNT and CDR2 YYREEE (reference sequence). The CDR3 extends over 16 amino acids. Trimming cost V 4 bases and J 2 bases; bases outside gene matches: 3. CDR3 loop: CASSPGLAGVTDTQYF. CDR3 DNA sequence: TGTGCCAGCAGCCCGGGACTAGCGGGGGTCACAGATACGCAGTATTTT. The whole variable domain, remainder taken from reference TRBV5-4 and TRBJ2-3, is ETGVTQSPTHLIKTRGQQVTLRCSSQSGHNTVSWYQQALGQGPQFIFQYYREEENGRGNFPPRFSGLQFPNYSSELNVNALELDDSALYLCASSPGLAGVTDTQYFGPGTRLTVL.

The chain carries TRBV5-1 and TRBJ1-2; 7 positions agree with TRBD1. The CDR3 sequence is 15 residues long. Losses at the gene ends were 2 bases for V and 2 bases for J; bases not matched to a gene: 6. The V gene's germline CDR1 is SGHRS and CDR2 YFSETQ. The CDR3 coding sequence is TGCGCCAGCAGCTTAGCCGGGACAGCAAACTATGGCTACACCTTC. Translating it yields CASSLAGTANYGYTF.

The chain couples TRBV6-5 to TRBJ2-7; 7 nucleotides align to TRBD1. The germline V gene has CDR1 MNHEY and CDR2 SVGAGI. The length of the CDR3 is 14 residues. V trimming: 3 bases; J trimming: 7 bases; junction bases outside the gene matches: 9. CDR3 sequence (DNA): TGTGCCAGCAGTTATCAGGGGGAACCTAGAGAGCAGTACTTC. It specifies CASSYQGEPREQYF.